These 14 T cell receptor beta chains were sequenced from one sample in a study of T cell responses to AZD1222 COVID-19 vaccine. Method: immunoSEQ multiplex PCR; TCRdb's copy keeps in-frame clones and lacks some. The sample lists about 150,000 clones, approximately 92% occurring once. The sample here was peripheral blood, taken 28 days after the second AZD1222 dose. The receptors derive from an adult who received the AZD1222 COVID-19 vaccine.

This sequence joins TRBV4-3 and TRBJ1-6; tentative D call: TRBD1 (5 bases). V was cut by 1 base and J by 10 bases, with 17 bases left in between. The CDR3 is 16 amino acids. The V gene's germline CDR1 is LGHNA and CDR2 YSLEER. CDR3 region: CASSQGQRGRSSPLHF. CDR3 coding DNA: TGCGCCAGCAGCCAAGGTCAGAGGGGCCGGTCCTCACCCCTCCACTTT.

The chain employs TRBV5-1 and TRBJ2-1; 10 nucleotides match TRBD2. The CDR3 loop spans 15 amino acids. Trimming cost V 0 bases and J 4 bases; bases outside gene matches: 1. The germline CDR1 and CDR2 sequences are SGHRS and YFSETQ. The CDR3 DNA sequence: TGCGCCAGCAGCTTGGTTAGCGGGAGGTACAATGAGCAGTTCTTC. Its translation is CASSLVSGRYNEQFF.

The V call is TRBV6-5, the J call TRBJ1-2; 7 positions match TRBD1. The germline gives CDR1 MNHEY, CDR2 SVGAGI. The CDR3 extends over 13 amino acids. J gave up 4 bases and V 7 bases, and 6 bases lay outside the gene matches. The CDR3 region has the DNA TGTGCCAGCACTCGCAGGGGGGCCTATGGCTACACCTTC. Translating gives CASTRRGAYGYTF.

The chain combines TRBV19 with TRBJ1-1; D ambiguous. The V gene lost 6 bases and the J gene lost 0 bases, with 8 bases spanning the gap. Germline V CDR1 and CDR2: LNHDA, SQIVND (reference sequence). CDR3 size: 13 residues. The CDR3 is CASRVGLNTEAFF. The DNA of the CDR3 is TGTGCCAGTAGGGTAGGACTGAACACTGAAGCTTTCTTT.

The rearrangement joins TRBV21-1 to TRBJ2-3; the table's D call, TRBD1, was not checked against the DNA. TRBV21-1 corresponds to a pseudogene. The CDR3 spans 14 residues. This CDR3 reads CASSKKRTGDTQYF. In nucleotides, the CDR3 is TGTGCCAGCAGCAAAAAGCGGACAGGAGATACGCAGTATTTT.

This clone was observed a few times. In DNA form, the CDR3 reads TGTGCCAGCAGTTTACGAAAAGATGAGCAGTTCTTC. This encodes CASSLRKDEQFF. This sequence joins TRBV28 and TRBJ2-1; D uncertain. Per the germline V gene, CDR1 is MDHEN and CDR2 is SYDVKM. V lost 2 bases and J 8 bases, leaving 7 bases between the germline ends. This CDR3 has 12 residues.

The genes are TRBV6-2 or TRBV6-3 and TRBJ2-7; tentatively, D is TRBD1 (5 bases). The CDR3 runs to 17 residues. Germline V lookup: CDR1 MNHEY, CDR2 SVGEGT. V lost 3 bases, J lost 3 bases, and 21 bases lay in between. The CDR3 bases are TGTGCCAGCAGTTATACTCTGCAGGGTGGATCGGTCTACGAGCAGTACTTC. Translated, it gives CASSYTLQGGSVYEQYF.

Regarding this clone: The identical CDR3 is also encoded by other nucleotide sequences in the sample. The CDR3 DNA reads as TGTGCCTGGAGTGTACGCGACACCGGGGAGCTGTTTTTT. This codes for CAWSVRDTGELFF. The V call is TRBV30, the J call TRBJ2-2; no clear D gene. The CDR3 is 13 amino acids. CDR1 is GTSNPN, CDR2 SVGIG, per germline (reference sequence). Between the trimmed V and J ends, which lost 0 bases and 3 bases, there was a span of 5 bases.

CDR3 nucleotide sequence: TGCAGCGTTGTAGAAGCGGGAGATATCAGTGTGCAGTACTTC. Protein sequence: CSVVEAGDISVQYF. The chain couples TRBV29-1 to TRBJ2-7, with 8 bases fitting TRBD2. The CDR3 runs 14 residues. Germline V gene data show CDR1 as SQVTM and CDR2 as ANQGSEA. Losses at the gene ends were 4 bases for V and 9 bases for J; bases not matched to a gene: 14.

The J gene is TRBJ2-1, the V gene TRBV2, with TRBD2 matching 13 bases. The CDR3 is 15 residues long. Losses at the gene ends were 10 bases for V and 7 bases for J; bases not matched to a gene: 10. The germline V gene encodes CDR1 SNHLY and CDR2 FYNNEI. Here the CDR3 DNA reads TGTGCCATCCGGACTAGCGGGAGTCTGTATAATGAGCAGTTCTTC. Its translation: CAIRTSGSLYNEQFF.

The V gene is TRBV4-2, the J gene TRBJ1-1; 9 bases match TRBD1. This CDR3 comprises 17 residues. V shed 0 bases, J shed 0 bases, and the junction held 5 bases outside the gene matches. Germline V gene data show CDR1 as LGHNA and CDR2 as YNFKEQ. Written as DNA, the CDR3 is TGTGCCAGCAGCCAAGATACGGGGACAGGGATGAACACTGAAGCTTTCTTT. As protein: CASSQDTGTGMNTEAFF.

The chain combines TRBV19 with TRBJ2-5, with TRBD2 as a possible D gene (6 bases). Trimming removed 3 bases from V and 10 bases from J, with 15 bases in between. Germline V lookup: CDR1 LNHDA, CDR2 SQIVND (reference sequence). The CDR3 consists of 13 residues. The CDR3 DNA reads as TGTGCCAGTAGTATGAATAGCGGAGGAATCCAGTACTTC. It translates to CASSMNSGGIQYF.

This chain connects TRBV10-2 to TRBJ1-1; no reliable D call. Germline lookup yields CDR1 WSHSY and CDR2 SAAADI. V was clipped by 2 bases and J by 3 bases, with 7 bases between them. The CDR3 runs 13 residues. CDR3 sequence (DNA): TGCGCCAGCAGTGAGGGCCAGGACACTGAAGCTTTCTTT. As protein: CASSEGQDTEAFF.

This clone was recorded only once. The rearrangement links TRBV3-1 (or the pseudogene TRBV3-2) to TRBJ2-7, with D perhaps matching TRBD1 (6 bases). The V end lost 2 bases, the J end lost 6 bases, and 11 bases lay between the germline ends. Germline loops: CDR1 LGHDT, CDR2 YNNKEL (reference sequence). This CDR3 is 13 amino acids long. CDR3 residues: CASSQWFRGEQYF. The DNA of the CDR3 is TGTGCCAGCAGCCAATGGTTCAGGGGCGAGCAGTACTTC.